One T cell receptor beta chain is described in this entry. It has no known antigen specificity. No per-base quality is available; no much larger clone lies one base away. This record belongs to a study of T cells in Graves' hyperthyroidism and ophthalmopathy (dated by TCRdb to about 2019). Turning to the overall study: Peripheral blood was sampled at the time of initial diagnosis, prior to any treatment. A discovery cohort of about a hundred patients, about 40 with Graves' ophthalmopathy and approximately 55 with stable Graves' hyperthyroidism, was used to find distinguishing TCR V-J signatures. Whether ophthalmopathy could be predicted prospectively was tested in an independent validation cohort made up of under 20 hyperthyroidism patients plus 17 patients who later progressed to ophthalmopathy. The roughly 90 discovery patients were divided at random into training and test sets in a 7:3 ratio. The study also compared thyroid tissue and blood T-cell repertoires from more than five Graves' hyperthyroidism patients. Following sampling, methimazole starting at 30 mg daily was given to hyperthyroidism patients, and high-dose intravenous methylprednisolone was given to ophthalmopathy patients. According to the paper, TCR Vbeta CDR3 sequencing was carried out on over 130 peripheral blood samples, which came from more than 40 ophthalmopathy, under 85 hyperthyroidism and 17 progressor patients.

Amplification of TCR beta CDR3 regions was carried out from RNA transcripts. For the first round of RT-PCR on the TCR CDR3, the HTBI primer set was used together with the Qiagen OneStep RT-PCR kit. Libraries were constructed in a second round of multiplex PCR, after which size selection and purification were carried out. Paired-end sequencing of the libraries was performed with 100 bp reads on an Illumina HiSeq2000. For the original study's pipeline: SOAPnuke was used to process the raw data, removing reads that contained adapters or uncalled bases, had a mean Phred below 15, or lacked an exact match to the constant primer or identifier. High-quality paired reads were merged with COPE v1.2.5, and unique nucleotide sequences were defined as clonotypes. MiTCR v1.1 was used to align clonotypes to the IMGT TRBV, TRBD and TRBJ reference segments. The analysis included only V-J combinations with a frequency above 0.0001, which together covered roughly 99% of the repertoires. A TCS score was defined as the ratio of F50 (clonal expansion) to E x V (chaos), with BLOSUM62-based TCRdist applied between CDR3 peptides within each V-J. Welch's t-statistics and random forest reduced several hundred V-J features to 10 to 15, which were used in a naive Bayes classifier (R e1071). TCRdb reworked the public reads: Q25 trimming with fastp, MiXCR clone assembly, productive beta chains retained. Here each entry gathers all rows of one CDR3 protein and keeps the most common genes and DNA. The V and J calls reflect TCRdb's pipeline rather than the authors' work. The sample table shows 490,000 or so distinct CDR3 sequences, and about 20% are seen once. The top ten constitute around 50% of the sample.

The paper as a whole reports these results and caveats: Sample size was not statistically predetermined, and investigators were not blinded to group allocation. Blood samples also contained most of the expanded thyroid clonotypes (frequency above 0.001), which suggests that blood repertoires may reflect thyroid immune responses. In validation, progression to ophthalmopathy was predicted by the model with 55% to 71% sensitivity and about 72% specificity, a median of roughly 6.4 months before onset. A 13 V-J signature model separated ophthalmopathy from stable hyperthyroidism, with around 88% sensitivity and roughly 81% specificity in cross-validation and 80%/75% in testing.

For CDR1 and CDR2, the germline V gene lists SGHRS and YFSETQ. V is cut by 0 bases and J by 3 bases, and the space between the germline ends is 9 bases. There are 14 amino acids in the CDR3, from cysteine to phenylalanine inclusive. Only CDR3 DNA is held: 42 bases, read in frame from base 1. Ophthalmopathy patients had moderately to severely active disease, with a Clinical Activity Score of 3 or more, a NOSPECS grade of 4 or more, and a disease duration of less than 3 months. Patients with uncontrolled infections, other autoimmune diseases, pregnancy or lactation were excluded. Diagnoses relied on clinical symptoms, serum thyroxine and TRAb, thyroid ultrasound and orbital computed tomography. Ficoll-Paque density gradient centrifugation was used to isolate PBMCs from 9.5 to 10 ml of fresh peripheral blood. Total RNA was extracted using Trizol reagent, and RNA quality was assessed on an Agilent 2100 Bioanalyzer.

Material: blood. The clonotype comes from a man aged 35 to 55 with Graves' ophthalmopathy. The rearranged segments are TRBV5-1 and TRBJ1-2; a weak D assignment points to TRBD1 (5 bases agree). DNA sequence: TGCGCCAGCAGCTTGGAAGGGGACGACTATGGCTACACCTTC. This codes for CASSLEGDDYGYTF.